The 17 T cell receptor beta chains listed next were all sequenced from one sample in a study of cytomegalovirus exposure and HLA in healthy donors. The PCR ran on 60 Vbeta and 13 Jbeta primers. Produced via immunoSEQ multiplex PCR; TCRdb's table is partial and in-frame only. The table includes about 160,000 clones, 80% to 90% detected once. The sequenced sample consisted of PBMCs. The receptors come from a woman between 50 and 59 years old in good health and CMV-seronegative.

CDR3 sequence (DNA): TGTGCCAGCAGCTTGGAAAGGGGTGCAACTAATGAAAAACTGTTTTTT. Amino acids: CASSLERGATNEKLFF. The genes are TRBV5-6 and TRBJ1-4, with D tentatively TRBD1 (5 bases). The germline V gene has CDR1 SGHDT and CDR2 YYEEEE. With 0 bases removed from V and 0 bases from J, the gap between germline ends came to 9 bases. This CDR3 contains 16 residues.

The rearrangement uses TRBV4-1 and TRBJ1-5; tentative D call: TRBD1 (5 bases). Trimming took 0 bases from V and 9 from J, leaving 12 bases between them. This CDR3 spans 14 amino acids. Germline V gene data show CDR1 as MGHRA and CDR2 as YSYEKL. The CDR3 region is CASSQDTGVLPQHF. As DNA, the CDR3 is TGCGCCAGCAGCCAAGATACGGGGGTGCTGCCCCAGCATTTT.

The chain couples TRBV29-1 to TRBJ2-5; tentatively, D is TRBD2 (5 bases). This CDR3 region has 11 residues. From germline, CDR1 is SQVTM and CDR2 ANQGSEA. V lost 5 bases and J lost 5, with 9 bases in between. The CDR3 nucleotides are TGCAGCGTTTTACTAGGGGAGACCCAGTACTTC. Translated, it gives CSVLLGETQYF.

The rearrangement joins TRBV5-4 to TRBJ2-2; no definite D call. Germline V gene sequence: CDR1 SGHNT, CDR2 YYREEE (reference sequence). Trimming left V 4 bases short and J 4 bases short, with 11 bases between. This CDR3 spans 14 amino acids. In nucleotides, the CDR3 is TGTGCCAGCAGCGGCGGAGCCGTCACCGGGGAGCTGTTTTTT. As protein: CASSGGAVTGELFF. Based on the CDR3 plus reference TRBV5-4 and TRBJ2-2, the full variable domain is ETGVTQSPTHLIKTRGQQVTLRCSSQSGHNTVSWYQQALGQGPQFIFQYYREEENGRGNFPPRFSGLQFPNYSSELNVNALELDDSALYLCASSGGAVTGELFFGEGSRLTVL.

The chain links TRBV29-1 to TRBJ2-7, with a possible D match to TRBD2 (6 bases). CDR3 size: 13 residues. CDR1 and CDR2 (germline): SQVTM, ANQGSEA. The V and J ends lost 7 bases and 5 bases respectively, with 18 bases between them. The CDR3 DNA reads TGCAGCGCAGCGCGGGGTTCGGTGGACGAGCAGTACTTC. Translation gives CSAARGSVDEQYF.

The chain uses TRBV9 and TRBJ1-1; 10 bases match TRBD1. From germline, CDR1 is SGDLS and CDR2 YYNGEE. The CDR3 runs to 16 residues. Unmatched junction bases numbered 6, after V lost 4 bases and J lost 0 bases. The CDR3 DNA follows: TGTGCCAGCAGCCAAGGGACAGGGGATATGAACACTGAAGCTTTCTTT. It codes for CASSQGTGDMNTEAFF.

The chain carries TRBV7-8 and TRBJ1-2; 7 positions match TRBD1. With 5 bases clipped from V and 0 bases from J, the junction kept 6 bases outside the gene matches. This CDR3 spans 15 amino acids. Germline V gives CDR1 SGHVS, CDR2 FQNEAQ. CDR3 in DNA: TGTGCCAGCAGCATCGGGACAGCCCCTAACTATGGCTACACCTTC. Protein sequence: CASSIGTAPNYGYTF.

The rearrangement joins TRBV2 to TRBJ1-1; the match to TRBD1 covers 7 bases. Per the germline V gene, CDR1 is SNHLY and CDR2 is FYNNEI. CDR3 length: 13 residues. Germline trimming cut 7 bases from V and 1 base from J; bases unmatched to any gene: 3. The CDR3 region has the DNA TGTGCCAGCATCCAGGGGGGGAACACTGAAGCTTTCTTT. This gives the protein CASIQGGNTEAFF.

The V call is TRBV5-1, the J call TRBJ2-3, with 16 bases fitting TRBD2. The CDR3 is made up of 17 amino acids. The J segment lost 5 bases and the V segment lost 4 bases, leaving 7 bases of the junction unmatched. Germline CDR1 and CDR2: SGHRS and YFSETQ. The CDR3 DNA is TGCGCCAGCAGCCGGGGACTAGCGGGAGGGCCGGGAGATACGCAGTATTTT. Encoded protein: CASSRGLAGGPGDTQYF. The full variable domain, rest sourced from reference TRBV5-1 and TRBJ2-3, is KAGVTQTPRYLIKTRGQQVTLSCSPISGHRSVSWYQQTPGQGLQFLFEYFSETQRNKGNFPGRFSGRQFSNSRSEMNVSTLELGDSALYLCASSRGLAGGPGDTQYFGPGTRLTVL.

The chain links TRBV7-2 to TRBJ1-1, with D possibly being TRBD1 (5 bases). CDR1 is SGHTA and CDR2 is FQGNSA in the germline V gene. This CDR3 is 15 amino acids long. With 4 bases removed from V and 2 bases from J, the gap between germline ends came to 14 bases. The CDR3 nucleotides are TGTGCCAGCAGCTCACGCGGGGGGGGAAACACTGAAGCTTTCTTT. This codes for CASSSRGGGNTEAFF.

The chain links TRBV9 to TRBJ2-3; D perhaps matches TRBD1 (5 bases). From germline, CDR1 is SGDLS and CDR2 YYNGEE. This CDR3 spans 16 amino acids. Trimming took 4 bases from V and 0 from J, leaving 15 bases between them. DNA of the CDR3: TGTGCCAGCAGCCCAAATAGACAGTCTAGCACAGATACGCAGTATTTT. Amino acids: CASSPNRQSSTDTQYF.

J is TRBJ1-2 and V is TRBV19; the D is unclear. With 7 bases removed from V and 2 bases from J, the gap between germline ends came to 17 bases. The CDR3 covers 15 residues. Germline V gene sequence: CDR1 LNHDA, CDR2 SQIVND (reference sequence). The CDR3 bases are TGTGCCAGTACCCACGGGAGGACGCAAAACTATGGCTACACCTTC. It encodes CASTHGRTQNYGYTF.

The V and J genes are TRBV9 and TRBJ2-1, with TRBD2 identical over 9 bases. J gave up 10 bases and V 4 bases, and 18 bases lay outside the gene matches. CDR1 is SGDLS and CDR2 is YYNGEE in the germline V gene. The length of the CDR3 is 17 residues. The CDR3 is CASSPGGWTSANTEQFF. The CDR3 DNA reads as TGTGCCAGCAGCCCGGGGGGGTGGACTAGCGCAAACACCGAGCAGTTCTTC.

This sequence joins TRBV5-1 and TRBJ2-1, with 8 positions matching TRBD2. Germline CDR1 and CDR2: SGHRS and YFSETQ. After removal of 6 bases from V and 7 bases from J, the junction contained 12 bases not matched to a gene. There are 15 residues in the CDR3. This CDR3 is CASTWSAGGENEQFF. DNA for the CDR3: TGCGCCAGCACGTGGAGCGCCGGGGGGGAAAATGAGCAGTTCTTC.

The chain recombines TRBV11-2 with TRBJ2-4; D unclear. The V end was cut by 4 bases, the J end by 4 bases, with 2 bases between. This CDR3 is 11 amino acids long. The germline V gene has CDR1 SGHAT and CDR2 FQNNGV. The CDR3 DNA follows: TGTGCCAGCAGCTCAAAAAACATTCAGTACTTC. Translation gives CASSSKNIQYF. The full variable domain, completed using reference TRBV11-2 and TRBJ2-4, is EAGVAQSPRYKIIEKRQSVAFWCNPISGHATLYWYQQILGQGPKLLIQFQNNGVVDDSQLPKDRFSAERLKGVDSTLKIQPAKLEDSAVYLCASSSKNIQYFGAGTRLSVL.

The gene calls are TRBV7-9 and TRBJ1-3; no definite D call. This CDR3 spans 16 amino acids. Per the germline V gene, CDR1 is SEHNR and CDR2 is FQNEAQ (reference sequence). Between the trimmed V and J ends, which lost 5 bases and 0 bases, there was a span of 14 bases. CDR3 sequence reads: CASSPTGRSSGNTIYF. The CDR3 DNA is TGTGCCAGCAGCCCAACCGGCAGGTCCTCTGGAAACACCATATATTTT.

The rearrangement joins TRBV7-3 to TRBJ2-2; TRBD2 is a possible D gene (6 bases). The germline V gene encodes CDR1 SGHTA and CDR2 FQGTGA. This CDR3 region has 16 residues. V lost 1 base and J 1 base, leaving 10 bases between the germline ends. The CDR3 spells CASSLSGGVNTGELFF. CDR3 in DNA: TGTGCCAGCAGCTTAAGCGGCGGGGTGAACACCGGGGAGCTGTTTTTT.